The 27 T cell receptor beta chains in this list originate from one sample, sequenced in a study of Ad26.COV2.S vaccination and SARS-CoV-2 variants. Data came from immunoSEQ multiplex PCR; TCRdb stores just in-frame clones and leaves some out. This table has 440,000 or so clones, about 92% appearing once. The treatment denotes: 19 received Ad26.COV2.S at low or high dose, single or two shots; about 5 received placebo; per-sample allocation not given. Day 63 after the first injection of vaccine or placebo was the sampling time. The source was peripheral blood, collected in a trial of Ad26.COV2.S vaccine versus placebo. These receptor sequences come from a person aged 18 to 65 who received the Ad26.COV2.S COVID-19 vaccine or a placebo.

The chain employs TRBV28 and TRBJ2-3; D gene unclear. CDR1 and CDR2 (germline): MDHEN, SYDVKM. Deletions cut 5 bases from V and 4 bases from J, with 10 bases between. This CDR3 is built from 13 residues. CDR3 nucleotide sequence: TGTGCCAGCAGTCCCCCCGCCGCAGATACGCAGTATTTT. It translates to CASSPPAADTQYF.

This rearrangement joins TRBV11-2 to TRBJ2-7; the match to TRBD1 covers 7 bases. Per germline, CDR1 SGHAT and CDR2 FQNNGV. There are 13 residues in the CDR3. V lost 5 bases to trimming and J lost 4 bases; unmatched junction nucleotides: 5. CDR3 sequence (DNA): TGTGCCAGCAGCCGGGACAGCTTATACGAGCAGTACTTC. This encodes CASSRDSLYEQYF.

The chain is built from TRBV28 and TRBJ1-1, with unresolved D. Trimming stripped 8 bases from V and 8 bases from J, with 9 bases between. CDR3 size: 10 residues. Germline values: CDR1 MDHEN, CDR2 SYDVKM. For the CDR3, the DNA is TGTGCCAGCCGCGCTCAAGAAGCTTTCTTT. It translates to CASRAQEAFF.

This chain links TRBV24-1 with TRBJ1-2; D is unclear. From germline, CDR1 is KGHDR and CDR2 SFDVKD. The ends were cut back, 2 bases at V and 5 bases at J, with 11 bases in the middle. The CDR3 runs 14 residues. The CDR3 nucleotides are TGTGCCACCAGTGATTCAACAGTGAAGTATGGCTACACCTTC. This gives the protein CATSDSTVKYGYTF.

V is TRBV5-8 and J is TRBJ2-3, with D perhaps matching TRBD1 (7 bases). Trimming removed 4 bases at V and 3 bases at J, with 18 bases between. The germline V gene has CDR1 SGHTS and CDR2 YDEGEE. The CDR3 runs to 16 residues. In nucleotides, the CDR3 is TGTGCCAGCAGCAAACGACAGGGAGGTGGTACAGATACGCAGTATTTT. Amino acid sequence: CASSKRQGGGTDTQYF.

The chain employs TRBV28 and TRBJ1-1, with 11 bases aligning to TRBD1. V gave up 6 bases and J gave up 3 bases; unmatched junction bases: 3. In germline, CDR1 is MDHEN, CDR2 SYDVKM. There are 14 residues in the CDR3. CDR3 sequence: CASSLGQGDTEAFF. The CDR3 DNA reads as TGTGCCAGCAGCTTGGGACAGGGGGACACTGAAGCTTTCTTT. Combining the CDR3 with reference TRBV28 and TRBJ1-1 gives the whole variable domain DVKVTQSSRYLVKRTGEKVFLECVQDMDHENMFWYRQDPGLGLRLIYFSYDVKMKEKGDIPEGYSVSREKKERFSLILESASTNQTSMYLCASSLGQGDTEAFFGQGTRLTVV.

The CDR3 region has the DNA TGCGCCAGCAGCTTGCTTCTGGCCGACAATGAGCAGTTCTTC. Translation: CASSLLLADNEQFF. V usage is TRBV5-1 and J usage is TRBJ2-1; D is ambiguous. The CDR3 contains 14 residues. Germline assignment: CDR1 SGHRS and CDR2 YFSETQ. V shed 1 base and J shed 5 bases, with 10 bases lying between them.

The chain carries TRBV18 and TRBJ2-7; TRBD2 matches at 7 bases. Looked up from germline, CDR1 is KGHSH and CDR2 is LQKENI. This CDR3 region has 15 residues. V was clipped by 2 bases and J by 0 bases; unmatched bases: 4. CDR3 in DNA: TGTGCCAGCTCACCAACCCTAGCGGTCTCCTACGAGCAGTACTTC. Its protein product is CASSPTLAVSYEQYF.

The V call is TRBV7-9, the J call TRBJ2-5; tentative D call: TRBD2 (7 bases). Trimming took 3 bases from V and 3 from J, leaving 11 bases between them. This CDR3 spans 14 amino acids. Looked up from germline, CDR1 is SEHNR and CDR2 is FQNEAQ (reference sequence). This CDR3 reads CASSFGGPEETQYF. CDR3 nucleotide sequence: TGTGCCAGCAGCTTCGGGGGGCCGGAAGAGACCCAGTACTTC.

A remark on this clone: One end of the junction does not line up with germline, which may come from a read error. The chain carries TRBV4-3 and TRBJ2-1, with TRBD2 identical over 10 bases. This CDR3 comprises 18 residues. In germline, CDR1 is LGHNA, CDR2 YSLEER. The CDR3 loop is CTSSQGTRTSGLYNEQFF. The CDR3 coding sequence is TGCACCAGCAGCCAAGGGACCCGGACTAGCGGATTATACAATGAGCAGTTCTTC.

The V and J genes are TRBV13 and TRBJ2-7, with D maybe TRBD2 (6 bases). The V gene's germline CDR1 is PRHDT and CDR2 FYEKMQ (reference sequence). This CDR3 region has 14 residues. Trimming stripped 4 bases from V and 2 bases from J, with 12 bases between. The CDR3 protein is CASSSGDRAYEQYF. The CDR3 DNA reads TGTGCCAGCAGCTCGGGGGACCGTGCCTACGAGCAGTACTTC.

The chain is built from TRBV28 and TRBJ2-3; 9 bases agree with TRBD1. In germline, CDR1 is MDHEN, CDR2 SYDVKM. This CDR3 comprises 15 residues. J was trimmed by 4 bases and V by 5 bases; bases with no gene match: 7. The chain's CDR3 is CASSRTGVEADTQYF. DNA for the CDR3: TGTGCCAGCAGTCGGACAGGGGTCGAAGCAGATACGCAGTATTTT.

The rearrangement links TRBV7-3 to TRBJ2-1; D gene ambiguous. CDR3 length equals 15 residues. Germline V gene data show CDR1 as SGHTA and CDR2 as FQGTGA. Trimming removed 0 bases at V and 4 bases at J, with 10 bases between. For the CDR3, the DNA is TGTGCCAGCAGCTTAACGGTAGGTCCTTACAATGAGCAGTTCTTC. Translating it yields CASSLTVGPYNEQFF. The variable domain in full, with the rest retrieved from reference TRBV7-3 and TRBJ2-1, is GAGVSQTPSNKVTEKGKYVELRCDPISGHTALYWYRQSLGQGPEFLIYFQGTGAADDSGLPNDRFFAVRPEGSVSTLKIQRTERGDSAVYLCASSLTVGPYNEQFFGPGTRLTVL.

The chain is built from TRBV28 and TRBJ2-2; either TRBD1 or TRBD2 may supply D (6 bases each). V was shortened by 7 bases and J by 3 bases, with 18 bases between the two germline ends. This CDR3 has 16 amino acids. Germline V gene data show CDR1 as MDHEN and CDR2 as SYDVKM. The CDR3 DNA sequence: TGTGCCAGCACCTCCGGGTGGGGGGCCGACACCGGGGAGCTGTTTTTT. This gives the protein CASTSGWGADTGELFF.

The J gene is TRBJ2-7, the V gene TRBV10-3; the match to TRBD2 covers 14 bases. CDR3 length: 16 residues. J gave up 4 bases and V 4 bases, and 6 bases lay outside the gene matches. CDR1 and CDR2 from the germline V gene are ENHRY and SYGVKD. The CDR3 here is CAISAPGLAGVYEQYF. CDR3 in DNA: TGTGCCATCAGTGCCCCGGGACTAGCGGGGGTATACGAGCAGTACTTC.

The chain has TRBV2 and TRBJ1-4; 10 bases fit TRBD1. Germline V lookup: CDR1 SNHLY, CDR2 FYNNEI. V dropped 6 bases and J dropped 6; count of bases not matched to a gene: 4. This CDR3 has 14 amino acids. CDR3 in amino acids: CASSLDRGHEKLFF. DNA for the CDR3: TGTGCCAGCAGCCTTGACAGGGGGCATGAAAAACTGTTTTTT. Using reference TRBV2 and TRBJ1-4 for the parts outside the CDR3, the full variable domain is EPEVTQTPSHQVTQMGQEVILRCVPISNHLYFYWYRQILGQKVEFLVSFYNNEISEKSEIFDDQFSVERPDGSNFTLKIRSTKLEDSAMYFCASSLDRGHEKLFFGSGTQLSVL.

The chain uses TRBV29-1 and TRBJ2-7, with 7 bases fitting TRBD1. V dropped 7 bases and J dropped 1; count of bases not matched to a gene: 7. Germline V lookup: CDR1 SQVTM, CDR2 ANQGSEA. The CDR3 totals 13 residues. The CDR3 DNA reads TGCAGCGCAAAAAAACAGGGGTCCTACGAGCAGTACTTC. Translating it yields CSAKKQGSYEQYF.

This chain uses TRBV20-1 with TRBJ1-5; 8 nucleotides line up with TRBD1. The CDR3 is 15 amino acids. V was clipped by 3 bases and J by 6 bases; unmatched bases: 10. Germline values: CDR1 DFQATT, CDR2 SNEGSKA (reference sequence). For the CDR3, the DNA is TGCAGTGCTAGTAGAGTACAGGGGGTGGGTCAGCCCCAGCATTTT. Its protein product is CSASRVQGVGQPQHF.

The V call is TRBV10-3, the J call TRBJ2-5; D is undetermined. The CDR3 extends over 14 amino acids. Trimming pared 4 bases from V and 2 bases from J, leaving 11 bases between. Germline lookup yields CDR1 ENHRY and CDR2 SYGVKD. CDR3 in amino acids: CAISGEHKQETQYF. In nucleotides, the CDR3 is TGTGCCATCAGTGGGGAACATAAACAAGAGACCCAGTACTTC.

CDR3 in amino acids: CASSLAGAMDEQFF. The CDR3 DNA reads as TGTGCCAGCAGTTTAGCGGGGGCAATGGATGAGCAGTTCTTC. V usage is TRBV28 and J usage is TRBJ2-1; tentative D call: TRBD2 (7 bases). Germline V gene sequence: CDR1 MDHEN, CDR2 SYDVKM. V gave up 2 bases and J gave up 8 bases, with 13 bases separating them. This CDR3 is 14 amino acids long.

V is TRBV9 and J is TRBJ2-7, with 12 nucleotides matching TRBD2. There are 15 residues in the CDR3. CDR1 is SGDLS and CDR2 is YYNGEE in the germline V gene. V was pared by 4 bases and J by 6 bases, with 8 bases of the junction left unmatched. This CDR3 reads CASSPGLAGGAEQYF. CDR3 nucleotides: TGTGCCAGCAGCCCCGGGCTAGCGGGAGGGGCCGAGCAGTACTTC.

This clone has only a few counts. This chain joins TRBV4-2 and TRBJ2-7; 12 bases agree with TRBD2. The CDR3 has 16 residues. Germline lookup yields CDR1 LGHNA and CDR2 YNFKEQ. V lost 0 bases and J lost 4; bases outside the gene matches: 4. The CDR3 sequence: CASSQEASGRGYEQYF. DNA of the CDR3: TGTGCCAGCAGCCAAGAGGCTAGCGGGAGGGGATACGAGCAGTACTTC.

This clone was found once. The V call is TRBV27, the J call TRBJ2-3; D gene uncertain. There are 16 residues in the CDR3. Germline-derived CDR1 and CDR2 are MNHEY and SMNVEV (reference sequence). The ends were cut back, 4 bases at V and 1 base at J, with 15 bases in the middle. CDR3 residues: CASSSLRGRGTDTQYF. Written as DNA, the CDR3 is TGTGCCAGCAGTTCCTTACGCGGACGAGGCACAGATACGCAGTATTTT.

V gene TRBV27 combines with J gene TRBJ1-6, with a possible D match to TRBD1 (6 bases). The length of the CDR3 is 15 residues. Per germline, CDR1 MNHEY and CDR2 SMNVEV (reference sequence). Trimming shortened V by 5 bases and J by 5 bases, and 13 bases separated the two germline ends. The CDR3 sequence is CASSGSRGNNSPLHF. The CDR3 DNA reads TGTGCCAGCAGTGGCTCGAGGGGGAATAATTCACCCCTCCACTTT.

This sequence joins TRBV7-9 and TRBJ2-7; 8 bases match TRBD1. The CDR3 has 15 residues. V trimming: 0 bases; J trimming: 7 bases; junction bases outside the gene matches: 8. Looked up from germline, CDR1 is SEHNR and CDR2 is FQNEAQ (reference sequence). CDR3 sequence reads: CASSLARDRLKEQYF. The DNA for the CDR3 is TGTGCCAGCAGCTTAGCCCGGGACAGGCTGAAGGAGCAGTACTTC.

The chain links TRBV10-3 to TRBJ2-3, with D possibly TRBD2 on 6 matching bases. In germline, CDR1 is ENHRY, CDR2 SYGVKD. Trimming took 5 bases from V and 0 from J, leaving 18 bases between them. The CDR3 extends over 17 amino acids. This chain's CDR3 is CAISWTQSGSSTDTQYF. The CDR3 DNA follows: TGTGCCATCAGTTGGACTCAAAGCGGGTCTAGCACAGATACGCAGTATTTT.

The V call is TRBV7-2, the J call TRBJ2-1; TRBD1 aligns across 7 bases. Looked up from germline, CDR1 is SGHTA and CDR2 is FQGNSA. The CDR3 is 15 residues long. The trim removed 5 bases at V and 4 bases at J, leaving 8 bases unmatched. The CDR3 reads CASSPQGGRYNEQFF. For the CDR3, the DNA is TGTGCCAGCAGCCCCCAAGGGGGCAGGTACAATGAGCAGTTCTTC. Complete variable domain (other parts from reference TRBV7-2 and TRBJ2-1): GAGVSQSPSNKVTEKGKDVELRCDPISGHTALYWYRQSLGQGLEFLIYFQGNSAPDKSGLPSDRFSAERTGGSVSTLTIQRTQQEDSAVYLCASSPQGGRYNEQFFGPGTRLTVL.